This TCR beta chain derives from a study of blood T cell repertoires in COVID-19. Germline CDR1 is MNHEY and CDR2 is SMNVEV (reference sequence). With 5 bases clipped from V and 2 bases from J, the junction kept 9 bases outside the gene matches. This CDR3 comprises 15 residues. Sequencing used immunoSEQ multiplex PCR; TCRdb keeps in-frame clones, though not all of them. This table holds 140,000 or so clones, under 85% found once. The J gene is TRBJ2-7, the V gene TRBV27; 7 bases agree with TRBD1. The sample was peripheral blood. This TCR was recovered from a man in his fifties or sixties with active or convalescent COVID-19. The CDR3 nucleotides are TGTGCCAGCAGTCCACCTCGACAGGGTACCTACGAGCAGTACTTC. This gives the protein CASSPPRQGTYEQYF.